This T cell receptor (beta chain) was recovered during a study of blood T cell repertoires in COVID-19. On the study more broadly: Some COVID-19 samples were acute and others convalescent; all came from the United States, Italy and Spain. PBMCs, B-cell-depleted T cells, or T cells were the source of the cDNA or gDNA that made up the material.

Patients of the Seattle cohort, enrolled during active infection, were followed longitudinally. The germline CDR1 and CDR2 sequences are SGHTA and FQGTGA. Trimming shortened V by 1 base and J by 10 bases, and 13 bases separated the two germline ends. The CDR3 has 13 amino acids. As originally analysed: Reference gene primer amplification in the assay estimated nucleated cell counts. Repertoires were generated with immunoSEQ multiplex PCR, while TCRdb's copy carries only in-frame clones and drops some. The V and J calls and clone size were taken over from that table, and D and trimming were inferred from the DNA. Among 250,000 or so clones, 85% to 90% were seen once, and the ten largest hold about 5%.

This sequence joins TRBV7-3 and TRBJ1-1, with D possibly matching TRBD1 (6 bases). This TCR was sampled from a woman between 55 and 75 years old with COVID-19, enrolled during active disease. Input material: peripheral blood. Written as DNA, the CDR3 is TGTGCCAGCAGCTTAAGGGGGGGCAGTCTAGCTTTCTTT. Encoded protein: CASSLRGGSLAFF.